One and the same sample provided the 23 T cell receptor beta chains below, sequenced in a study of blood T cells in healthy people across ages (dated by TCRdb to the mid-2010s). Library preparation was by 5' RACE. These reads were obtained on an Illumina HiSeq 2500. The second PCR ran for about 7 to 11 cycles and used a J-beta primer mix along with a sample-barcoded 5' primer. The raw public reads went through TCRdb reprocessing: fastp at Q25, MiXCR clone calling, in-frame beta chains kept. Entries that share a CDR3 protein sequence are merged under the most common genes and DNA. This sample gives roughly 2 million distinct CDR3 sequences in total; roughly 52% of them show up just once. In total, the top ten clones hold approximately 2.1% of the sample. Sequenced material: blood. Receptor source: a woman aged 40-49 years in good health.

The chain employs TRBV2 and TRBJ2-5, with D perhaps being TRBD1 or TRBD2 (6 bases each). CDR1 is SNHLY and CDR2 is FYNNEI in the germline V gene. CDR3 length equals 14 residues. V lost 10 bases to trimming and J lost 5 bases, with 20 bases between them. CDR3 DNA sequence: TGTGCCACCCAACAGGACAGCCGGGGGGAGACCCAGTACTTC. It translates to CATQQDSRGETQYF.

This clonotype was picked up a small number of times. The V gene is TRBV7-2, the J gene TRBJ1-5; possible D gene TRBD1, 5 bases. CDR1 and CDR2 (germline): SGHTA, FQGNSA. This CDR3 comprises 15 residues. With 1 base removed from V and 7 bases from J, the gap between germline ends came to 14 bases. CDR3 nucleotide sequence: TGTGCCAGCAGCTTAGAGGGCAGGGTAGGACAGCCCCAGCATTTT. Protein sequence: CASSLEGRVGQPQHF.

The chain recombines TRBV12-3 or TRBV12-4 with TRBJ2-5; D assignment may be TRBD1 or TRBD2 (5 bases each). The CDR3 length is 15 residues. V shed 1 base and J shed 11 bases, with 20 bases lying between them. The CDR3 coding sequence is TGTGCCAGCAGTTTAGGGGGCAGTCTCTACGAGGGGCAGTACTTC. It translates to CASSLGGSLYEGQYF.

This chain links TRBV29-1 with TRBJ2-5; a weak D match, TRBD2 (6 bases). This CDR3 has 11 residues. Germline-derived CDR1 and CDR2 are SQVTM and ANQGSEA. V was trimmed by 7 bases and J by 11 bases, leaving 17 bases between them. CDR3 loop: CSALRVREQYF. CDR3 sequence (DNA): TGCAGCGCCCTCAGGGTACGGGAGCAGTACTTC.

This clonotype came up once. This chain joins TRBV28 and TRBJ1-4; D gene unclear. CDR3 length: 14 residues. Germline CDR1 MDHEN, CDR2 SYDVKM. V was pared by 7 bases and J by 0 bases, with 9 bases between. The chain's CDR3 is CASKEASTNEKLFF. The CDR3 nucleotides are TGTGCCAGCAAAGAAGCGTCAACTAATGAAAAACTGTTTTTT.

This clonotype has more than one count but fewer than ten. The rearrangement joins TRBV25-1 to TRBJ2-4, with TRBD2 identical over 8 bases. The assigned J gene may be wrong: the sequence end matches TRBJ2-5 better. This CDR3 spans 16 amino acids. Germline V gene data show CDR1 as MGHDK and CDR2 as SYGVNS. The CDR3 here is CASSEIRTGGKETQYF. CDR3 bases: TGTGCCAGCAGTGAAATACGAACGGGGGGGAAAGAGACCCAGTACTTC.

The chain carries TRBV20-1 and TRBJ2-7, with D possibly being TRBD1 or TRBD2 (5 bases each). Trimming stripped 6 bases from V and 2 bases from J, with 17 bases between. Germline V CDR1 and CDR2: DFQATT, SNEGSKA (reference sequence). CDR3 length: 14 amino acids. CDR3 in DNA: TGCAGTGCCAGGGATCCAGGGACCACCTACGAGCAGTACTTC. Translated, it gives CSARDPGTTYEQYF.

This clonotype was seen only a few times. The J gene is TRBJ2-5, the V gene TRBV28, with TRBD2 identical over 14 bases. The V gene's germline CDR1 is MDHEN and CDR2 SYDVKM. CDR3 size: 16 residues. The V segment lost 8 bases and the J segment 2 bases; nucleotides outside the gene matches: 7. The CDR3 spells CASGGTSGGIQETQYF. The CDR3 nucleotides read TGTGCCAGCGGGGGGACTAGCGGGGGAATACAAGAGACCCAGTACTTC.

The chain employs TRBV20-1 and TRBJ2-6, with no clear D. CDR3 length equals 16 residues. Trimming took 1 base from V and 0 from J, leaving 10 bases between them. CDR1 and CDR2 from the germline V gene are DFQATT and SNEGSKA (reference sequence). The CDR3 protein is CSARVVQRSGANVLTF. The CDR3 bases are TGCAGTGCTAGAGTCGTACAGCGCTCTGGGGCCAACGTCCTGACTTTC.

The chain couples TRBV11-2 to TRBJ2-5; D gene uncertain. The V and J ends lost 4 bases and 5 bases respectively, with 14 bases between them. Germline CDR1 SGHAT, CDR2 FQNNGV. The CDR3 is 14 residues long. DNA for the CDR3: TGTGCCAGCAGCTCTGGTCCCAATGCGGAGACCCAGTACTTC. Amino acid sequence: CASSSGPNAETQYF.

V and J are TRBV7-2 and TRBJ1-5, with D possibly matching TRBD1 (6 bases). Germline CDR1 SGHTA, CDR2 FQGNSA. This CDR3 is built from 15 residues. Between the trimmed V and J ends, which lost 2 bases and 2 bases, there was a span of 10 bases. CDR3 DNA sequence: TGTGCCAGCAGCTTACCCAGGGGAGGCAATCAGCCCCAGCATTTT. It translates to CASSLPRGGNQPQHF.

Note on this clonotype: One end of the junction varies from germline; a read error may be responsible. DNA of the CDR3: TGTGCCAGCAGCTTGATTTTGAGGGGGACGCCCTACTCTAGGGCCAACGTCCTGACTTTC. Its translation: CASSLILRGTPYSRANVLTF. The genes are TRBV5-6 and TRBJ2-6; D is possibly TRBD1 (6 bases). The CDR3 length is 20 residues. Germline CDR1 SGHDT, CDR2 YYEEEE.

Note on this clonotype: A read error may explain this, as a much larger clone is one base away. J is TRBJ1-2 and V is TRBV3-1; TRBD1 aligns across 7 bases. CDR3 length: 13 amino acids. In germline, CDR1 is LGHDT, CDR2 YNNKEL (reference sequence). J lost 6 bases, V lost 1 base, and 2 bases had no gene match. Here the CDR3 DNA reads TGTGCCAGCAGCCAAGCGCAGGGGGATGGCTACACCTTC. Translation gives CASSQAQGDGYTF.

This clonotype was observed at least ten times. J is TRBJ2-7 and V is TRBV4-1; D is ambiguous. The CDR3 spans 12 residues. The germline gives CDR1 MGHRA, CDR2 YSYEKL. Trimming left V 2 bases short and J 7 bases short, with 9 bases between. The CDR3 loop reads CASSQLGREQYF. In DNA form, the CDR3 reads TGCGCCAGCAGCCAATTGGGTCGGGAGCAGTACTTC.

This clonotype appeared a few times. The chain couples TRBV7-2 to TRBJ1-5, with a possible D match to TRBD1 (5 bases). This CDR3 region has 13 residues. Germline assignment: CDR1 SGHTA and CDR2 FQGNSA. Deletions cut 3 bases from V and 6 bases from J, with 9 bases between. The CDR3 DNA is TGTGCCAGCAGCTTGGGGGAAGGTCAGCCCCAGCATTTT. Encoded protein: CASSLGEGQPQHF. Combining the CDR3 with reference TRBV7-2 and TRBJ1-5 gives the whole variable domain GAGVSQSPSNKVTEKGKDVELRCDPISGHTALYWYRQSLGQGLEFLIYFQGNSAPDKSGLPSDRFSAERTGGSVSTLTIQRTQQEDSAVYLCASSLGEGQPQHFGDGTRLSIL.

The CDR3 region is CSAIRETKETQYF. For the CDR3, the DNA is TGCAGCGCGATCAGAGAGACCAAAGAGACCCAGTACTTC. The chain recombines TRBV29-1 with TRBJ2-5; D remains unclear. This CDR3 contains 13 residues. Germline CDR1 reads SQVTM; CDR2 reads ANQGSEA. V was shortened by 7 bases and J by 3 bases, with 15 bases between the two germline ends. The full variable domain, with the rest looked up from reference TRBV29-1 and TRBJ2-5, is SAVISQKPSRDICQRGTSLTIQCQVDSQVTMMFWYRQQPGQSLTLIATANQGSEATYESGFVIDKFPISRPNLTFSTLTVSNMSPEDSSIYLCSAIRETKETQYFGPGTRLLVL.

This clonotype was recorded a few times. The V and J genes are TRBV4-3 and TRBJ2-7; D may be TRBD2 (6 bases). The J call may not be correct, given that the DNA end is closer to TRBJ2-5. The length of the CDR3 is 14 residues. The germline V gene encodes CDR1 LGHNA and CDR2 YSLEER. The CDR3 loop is CASSQEAGWETQYF. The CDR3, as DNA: TGCGCCAGCAGCCAAGAAGCGGGCTGGGAGACCCAGTACTTC.

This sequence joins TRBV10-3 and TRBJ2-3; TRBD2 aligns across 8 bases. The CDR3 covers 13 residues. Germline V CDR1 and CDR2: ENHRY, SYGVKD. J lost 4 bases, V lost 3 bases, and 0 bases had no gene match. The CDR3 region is CAISEAGADTQYF. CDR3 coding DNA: TGTGCCATCAGTGAAGCGGGGGCAGATACGCAGTATTTT.

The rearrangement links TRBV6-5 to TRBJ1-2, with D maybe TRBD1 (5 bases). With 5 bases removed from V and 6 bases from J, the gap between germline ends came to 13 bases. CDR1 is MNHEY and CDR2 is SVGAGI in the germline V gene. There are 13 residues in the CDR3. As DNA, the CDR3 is TGTGCCAGCAGTAAACAGAGGGGTAATGGCTACACCTTC. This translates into CASSKQRGNGYTF.

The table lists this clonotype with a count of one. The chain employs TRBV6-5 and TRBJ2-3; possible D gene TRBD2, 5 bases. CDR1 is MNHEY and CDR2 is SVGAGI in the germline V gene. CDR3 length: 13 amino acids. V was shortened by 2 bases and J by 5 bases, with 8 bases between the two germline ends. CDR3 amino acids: CASSYEAVDTQYF. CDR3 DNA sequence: TGTGCCAGCAGTTACGAAGCGGTAGATACGCAGTATTTT.

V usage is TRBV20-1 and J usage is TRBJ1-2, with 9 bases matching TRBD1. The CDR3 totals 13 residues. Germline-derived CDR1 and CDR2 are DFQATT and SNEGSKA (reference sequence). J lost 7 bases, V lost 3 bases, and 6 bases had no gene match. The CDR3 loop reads CSASRDRDSGYTF. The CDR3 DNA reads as TGCAGTGCTAGTAGGGACAGGGATAGTGGCTACACCTTC.

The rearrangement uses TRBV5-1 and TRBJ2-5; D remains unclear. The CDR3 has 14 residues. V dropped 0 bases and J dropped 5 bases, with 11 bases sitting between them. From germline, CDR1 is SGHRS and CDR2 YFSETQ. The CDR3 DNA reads TGCGCCAGCAGCTTGGGGTCCCCTGCTGAGACCCAGTACTTC. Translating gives CASSLGSPAETQYF.

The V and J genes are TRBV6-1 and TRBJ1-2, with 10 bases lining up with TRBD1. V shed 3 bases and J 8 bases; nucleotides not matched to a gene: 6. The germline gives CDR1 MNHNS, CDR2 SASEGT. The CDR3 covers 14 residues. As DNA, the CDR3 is TGTGCCAGCAGTGAGCAGACAGGGGGCGGCGGCTACACCTTC. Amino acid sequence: CASSEQTGGGGYTF.